This is a list of T cell receptor beta chains from one sample in a study of shared clonotypes between healthy human individuals. TCRdb keeps only in-frame clones here, not all; method: immunoSEQ multiplex PCR. The table shows about 2,200,000 clones, with about 93% occurring only once. The sequenced sample was naive CD8+ T cells from PBMCs. These receptors were taken from a man aged 18 to 35 in good health. Some clones in this sample may be carry-over from other donors' samples. Each CDR3 is given with its conserved first and last residue. Fields, in order: D gene, J gene, V gene, clone size, CDR3 protein, CDR3 DNA. The D gene is left open where the match is weak. Clone size is given for some rows only: seen once, a few or many times, or a class if the clone is expanded.

TRBD2 TRBJ2-2 TRBV4-1 - CASSHARPGLAGGPSGELFF TGCGCCAGCAGCCATGCTCGCCCGGGACTAGCGGGAGGGCCCTCGGGGGAGCTGTTTTTT
- TRBJ1-5 TRBV18 - CASSLFRGISNQPQHF TGTGCCAGCTCCCTCTTCAGGGGAATTAGCAATCAGCCCCAGCATTTT
- TRBJ2-5 TRBV9 once CASSPRGEETQYF TGTGCCAGCAGCCCTAGGGGAGAGGAGACCCAGTACTTC
- TRBJ1-1 TRBV28 few CASSSPSGDTEAFF TGTGCCAGCAGCTCACCGAGTGGGGACACTGAAGCTTTCTTT
TRBD1 TRBJ1-1 TRBV4-1 once CASSPRQGRAPYSNTEAFF TGCGCCAGCAGCCCCAGACAGGGGAGAGCGCCCTACTCGAACACTGAAGCTTTCTTT
- TRBJ1-1 TRBV28 - CASSRTDGNTEAFF TGTGCCAGCAGTAGGACGGACGGAAACACTGAAGCTTTCTTT
TRBD2 TRBJ2-7 TRBV13 - CASSPGLERRNEQYF TGTGCCAGCAGCCCAGGACTAGAACGGAGGAACGAGCAGTACTTC
- TRBJ1-1 TRBV6-5 - CASRARLGANTEAFF TGTGCCAGCAGGGCTAGACTGGGGGCGAACACTGAAGCTTTCTTT
- TRBJ2-7 TRBV2 - CASSGPGGPSSYEQYF TGTGCCAGCAGCGGCCCCGGGGGGCCGAGCTCCTACGAGCAGTACTTC
- TRBJ1-5 TRBV5-5 - CASSLGQISNQPQHF TGTGCCAGCAGCTTGGGCCAGATTAGCAATCAGCCCCAGCATTTT
TRBD2 TRBJ2-1 TRBV7-9 - CASSFIGSLGGSLGGEQFF TGTGCCAGCAGCTTCATAGGCTCTCTTGGCGGGAGTTTGGGTGGTGAGCAGTTCTTC
- TRBJ1-3 TRBV28 - CASSFPSGGFGNTIYF TGTGCCAGCAGTTTCCCGAGTGGAGGCTTTGGAAACACCATATATTTT
- TRBJ1-1 TRBV7-9 - CASSSWNTEAFF TGTGCCAGCAGCTCATGGAACACTGAAGCTTTCTTT
- TRBJ2-3 TRBV7-6 - CASSLGSGYTDTQYF TGTGCCAGCAGCTTAGGGTCAGGGTACACAGATACGCAGTATTTT
- TRBJ2-3 TRBV4-2 - CASSQMGGMSTDTQYF TGTGCCAGCAGCCAGATGGGGGGTATGAGCACAGATACGCAGTATTTT
- TRBJ2-7 TRBV29-1 - CSVYRDPYEQYF TGCAGCGTTTACAGGGACCCCTACGAGCAGTACTTC
- TRBJ2-3 TRBV7-8 - CASSLGPSSTDTQYF TGTGCCAGCAGCTTGGGACCCAGTAGCACAGATACGCAGTATTTT
- TRBJ2-7 TRBV27 - CASSLIEQYF TGTGCCAGCAGTTTAATCGAGCAGTACTTC
- TRBJ1-4 TRBV4-2 - CASSQDVDRLMNEKLFF TGTGCCAGCAGCCAAGATGTCGACAGGCTAATGAATGAAAAACTGTTTTTT
TRBD2 TRBJ2-3 TRBV4-1 - CASSQVRREGRTDTQYF TGCGCCAGCAGCCAAGTTCGGCGGGAGGGTCGCACAGATACGCAGTATTTT
TRBD2 TRBJ2-7 TRBV15 - CATSTSGGSSYEQYF TGTGCCACCAGTACAAGCGGGGGGAGCTCCTACGAGCAGTACTTC
- TRBJ1-1 TRBV28 - CASSSRRAPDLNTEAFF TGTGCCAGCAGTTCCCGGCGGGCCCCTGATCTGAACACTGAAGCTTTCTTT
- TRBJ2-7 TRBV2 - CASRGYEQYF TGTGCCAGCAGAGGGTACGAGCAGTACTTC
- TRBJ1-1 TRBV29-1 few CSVVPPVGRPFF TGCAGCGTTGTTCCCCCCGTGGGTAGACCTTTCTTT
- TRBJ2-3 TRBV5-6 - CASSSRLETDTQYF TGTGCCAGCAGCTCTAGACTAGAAACAGATACGCAGTATTTT
- TRBJ2-7 TRBV7-6 - CASSLGPRDYEQYF TGTGCCAGCAGCTTAGGCCCCAGGGACTACGAGCAGTACTTC
TRBD1 TRBJ2-2 TRBV6-6 - CASRTGGTGELFF TGTGCCAGCAGGACAGGGGGCACCGGGGAGCTGTTTTTT
- TRBJ2-1 TRBV7-9 - CASSLAPDRSTYNEQFF TGTGCCAGCAGCTTAGCTCCCGACAGGTCAACCTACAATGAGCAGTTCTTC
TRBD2 TRBJ2-2 TRBV7-9 - CASSEESGRYTGELFF TGTGCCAGCAGCGAAGAAAGCGGGAGGTACACCGGGGAGCTGTTTTTT
- TRBJ1-4 TRBV9 - CASSGGRTNEKLFF TGTGCCAGCAGCGGAGGACGGACTAATGAAAAACTGTTTTTT